This T cell receptor beta chain was observed in a study of T cell responses to AZD1222 COVID-19 vaccine. As to this clone: Its antigen is as yet unknown.

General study points: Among those given AZD1222, only five or six were seropositive at baseline. Donors were largely white British and mainly female; clonal diversity was possibly underestimated. No day 14 peak samples; only post-peak repertoires were characterized.

The CDR3 has 11 residues. Germline CDR1 reads LNHDA; CDR2 reads SQIVND (reference sequence). Trimming took off 4 bases at V and 9 bases at J, with 9 bases between the two ends. Generated by immunoSEQ multiplex PCR, the TCRdb table keeps only in-frame clones and is missing some. The sample shows tens of thousands of clones, around nine tenths of them seen only once. The origin of this receptor is an adult who received the AZD1222 COVID-19 vaccine. Sample: peripheral blood, taken 28 days after the second AZD1222 dose. The V gene is TRBV19, the J gene TRBJ1-1; no definite D call. The CDR3 bases are TGTGCCAGTAGTACCCAGACGAAAGCTTTCTTT. Its protein product is CASSTQTKAFF.